This T cell receptor (beta chain) was obtained from a study of tumor and adjacent non-tumor tissue in lung cancer (dated by TCRdb to 2016 to 2019). In the study overall: Patients with adenocarcinoma (approximately 12), squamous cell carcinoma (2) and small cell lung cancer (1) were included in the cohort. The roughly 15 patients were aged about 30 to 80 years, included ten or so men and 5 women, and had TNM stage I to III disease. A total of some 130,000,000 productive TCRbeta reads were generated by sequencing, corresponding to an average of around 3.8 million reads per sample. Bulk TCRbeta repertoires were compared between lung tumor tissue and matched distant non-tumor lung tissue obtained from 15 lung cancer patients. TCRbeta CDR3 sequencing was performed on a few dozen paired specimens, with one tumor sample and one normal lung sample collected per patient.

V sheds 0 bases and J sheds 9 bases, leaving 12 bases between their ends. Reading from cysteine to phenylalanine, the CDR3 counts 15 amino acids. The only DNA kept is the CDR3, 45 bases in frame from the first base. The protocol used for the library was multiplex PCR. The instrument given in TCRdb is Illumina HiSeq 2500. TCRbeta libraries were built by three rounds of nested PCR using primers (Table S4), following protocols modified from ARM-PCR. PCR products of 200-500 bp were gel-excised and purified with the QIAquick gel extraction kit before sequencing. The original pipeline was this. Reads were cleaned with Trimmomatic, merged with FLASH into complete CDR3 sequences, and assigned to V(D)J germline segments with MiTCR. VDJtools was used to compute clonal diversity as the inverse Simpson's index. In-frame sequences lacking a premature stop codon were counted as productive reads. TCRdb took the public reads, trimmed them with fastp at Q25, ran MiXCR for clone calling and kept in-frame beta chains. Rows are combined by CDR3 protein, so each entry shows the most common genes and DNA. The V and J calls and clone size are TCRdb's, not the authors'. The sample includes 200,000 to 250,000 distinct CDR3 sequences, with about 76% observed a single time. Jointly, the top ten make up about 25% of the sample.

Notes on this clonotype: Its antigen remains undetermined. No base quality information exists; no much larger clone differs at one position.

RNA was isolated from bulk, unsorted tissue, and RNA quality was assessed with a NanoDrop ND-1000 and an Agilent 2100. All donors had newly diagnosed lung cancer, had not received prior chemotherapy, and were admitted for thoracic surgery in China between August and November 2014. The study excluded patients who had received radiotherapy or chemotherapy before or who had another cancer at the same time. Surgical tissue pieces of roughly 1-2.2 cm3 were preserved in RNAlater solution and were kept at -80 degrees C until use. Here is what the overall study found, with its caveats: Neither the sequencing platform nor unique molecular identifiers are mentioned in the methods. A significantly larger cumulative share of the repertoire was made up by the top 100 clones in normal lung than in tumor tissue. Significantly higher TCR diversity (inverse Simpson) was observed in tumor tissue than in normal lung tissue (roughly 470 vs 170, P = 0.0075, Mann-Whitney U test). The cohort had only about 16 patients, and the authors noted that larger samples and more detailed clinical data are needed. Significantly higher TCR diversity was found in younger patients, and higher tumor TCR diversity was associated with shorter overall and disease-free survival. Because peripheral blood was not sequenced, the blood TCRbeta repertoires of the lung cancer patients in the study went unexamined.

Sequencing was performed on lung tumor tissue. Recombination joined TRBV12-3 or TRBV12-4 with TRBJ1-6, with a weak D call of TRBD1 (5 bases match). This sequence originates from a man aged 60 to 69 with non-small cell lung cancer. The sequence in DNA is TGTGCCAGCAGTTTAGCCGGGGGAGGGAGTTCACCCCTCCACTTT. It specifies CASSLAGGGSSPLHF.